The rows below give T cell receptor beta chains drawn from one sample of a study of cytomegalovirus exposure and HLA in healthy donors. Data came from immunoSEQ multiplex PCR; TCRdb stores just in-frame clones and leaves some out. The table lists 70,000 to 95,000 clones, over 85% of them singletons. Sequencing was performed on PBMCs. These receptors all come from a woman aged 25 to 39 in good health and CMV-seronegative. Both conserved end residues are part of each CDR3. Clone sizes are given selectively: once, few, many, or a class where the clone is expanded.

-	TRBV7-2	CASSGGQGIVSPLHF
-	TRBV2	CARGQASTDTQYF
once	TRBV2	CASRTGIYEQYF
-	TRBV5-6	CASSSGTGGSGYTF
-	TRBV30	CAWSQAFVDTQYF
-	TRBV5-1	CASSSRPGQGSPLANYGYTF
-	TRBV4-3	CASSDNFGTANYGYTF
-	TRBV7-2	CASSLSRYEQYF
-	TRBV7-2	CASSTVVADTQYF
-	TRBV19	CASSINRAGPIQTYEQYF
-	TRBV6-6	CASSYRQLSGNTIYF
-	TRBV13	CASTSIAGVNTGELFF
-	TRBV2	CASSERVAGGPRTDTQYF
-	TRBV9	CASSAQGGEAFF
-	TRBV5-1	CASRTSGSYEQYF